What follows is one TCR beta chain and its context. The data belong to a study of control samples from healthy donors and cancer patients. Assay: immunoSEQ multiplex PCR; the TCRdb copy retains only in-frame clones and omits some. The sample shows about 100,000 clones, approximately 80% of them seen only once. This CDR3 is 11 amino acids long. The germline V and J ends were trimmed by 4 bases and 0 bases, with 1 base remaining between them. Germline values: CDR1 KGHSH, CDR2 LQKENI. The chain has TRBV18 and TRBJ2-7; unclear D gene. The receptor was isolated from a man under 40 in good health. The specimen sequenced was blood. CDR3 amino acids: CASSLSYEQYF. In nucleotides, the CDR3 is TGTGCCAGCTCACTCTCCTACGAGCAGTACTTC. Full variable domain (rest looked up from reference TRBV18 and TRBJ2-7): NAGVMQNPRHLVRRRGQEARLRCSPMKGHSHVYWYRQLPEEGLKFMVYLQKENIIDESGMPKERFSAEFPKEGPSILRIQQVVRGDSAAYFCASSLSYEQYFGPGTRLTVT.